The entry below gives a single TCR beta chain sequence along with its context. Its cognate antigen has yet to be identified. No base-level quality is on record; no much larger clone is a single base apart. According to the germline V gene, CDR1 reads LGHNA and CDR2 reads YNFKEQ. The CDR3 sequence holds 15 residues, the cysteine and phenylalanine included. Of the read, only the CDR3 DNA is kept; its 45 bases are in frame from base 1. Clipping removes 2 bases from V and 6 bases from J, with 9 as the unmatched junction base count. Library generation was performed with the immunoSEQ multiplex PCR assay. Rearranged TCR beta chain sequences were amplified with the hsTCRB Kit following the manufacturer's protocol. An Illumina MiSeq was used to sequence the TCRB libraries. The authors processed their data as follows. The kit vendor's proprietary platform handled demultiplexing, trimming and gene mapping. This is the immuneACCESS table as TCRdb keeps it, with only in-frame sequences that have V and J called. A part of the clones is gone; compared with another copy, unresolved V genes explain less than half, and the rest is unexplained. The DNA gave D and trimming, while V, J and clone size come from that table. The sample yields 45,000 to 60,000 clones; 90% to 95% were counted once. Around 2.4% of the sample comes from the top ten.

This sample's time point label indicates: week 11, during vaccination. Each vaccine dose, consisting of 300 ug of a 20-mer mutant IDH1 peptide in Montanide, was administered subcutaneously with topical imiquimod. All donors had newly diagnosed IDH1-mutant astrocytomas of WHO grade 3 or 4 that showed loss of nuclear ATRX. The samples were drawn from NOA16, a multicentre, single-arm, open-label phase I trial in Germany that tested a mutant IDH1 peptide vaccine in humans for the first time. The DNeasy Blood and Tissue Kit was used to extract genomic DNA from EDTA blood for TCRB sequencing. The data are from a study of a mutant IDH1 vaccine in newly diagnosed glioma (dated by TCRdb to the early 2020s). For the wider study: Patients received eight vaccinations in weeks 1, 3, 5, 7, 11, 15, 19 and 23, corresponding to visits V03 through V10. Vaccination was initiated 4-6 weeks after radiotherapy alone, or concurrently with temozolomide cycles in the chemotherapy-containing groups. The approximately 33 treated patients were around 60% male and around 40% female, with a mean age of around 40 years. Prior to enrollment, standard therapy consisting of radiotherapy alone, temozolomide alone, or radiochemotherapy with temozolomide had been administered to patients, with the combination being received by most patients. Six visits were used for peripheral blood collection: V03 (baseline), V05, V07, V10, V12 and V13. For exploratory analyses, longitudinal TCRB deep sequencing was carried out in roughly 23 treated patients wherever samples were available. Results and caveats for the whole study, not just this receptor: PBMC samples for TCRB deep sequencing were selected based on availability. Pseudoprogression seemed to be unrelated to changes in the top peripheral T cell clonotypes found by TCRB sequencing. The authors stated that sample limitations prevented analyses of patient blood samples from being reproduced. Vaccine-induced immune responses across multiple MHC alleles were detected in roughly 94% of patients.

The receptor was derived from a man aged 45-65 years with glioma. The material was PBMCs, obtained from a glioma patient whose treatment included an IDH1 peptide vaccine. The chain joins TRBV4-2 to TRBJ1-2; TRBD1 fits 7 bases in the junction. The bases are TGTGCCAGCAGCCAACTACCGACAGGGACCGATGGCTACACCTTC. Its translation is CASSQLPTGTDGYTF.